This T cell receptor (beta chain) was retrieved from a study of T cells in Graves' hyperthyroidism and ophthalmopathy. This clonotype was found a few times. Amplified regions were TCR beta CDR3 sequences from RNA transcripts. A first-round RT-PCR of the TCR CDR3 used the HTBI primer set. TCRdb recomputed calls from the multiplex PCR reads with MiXCR, one row per CDR3 protein. This table holds under 400,000 distinct CDR3 sequences, 13% found once. Graves' hyperthyroidism is called stable when ophthalmopathy does not progress within 18 months. This CDR3 is 16 amino acids long. Germline values: CDR1 DFQATT, CDR2 SNEGSKA (reference sequence). V lost 6 bases to trimming and J lost 7 bases, with 25 bases between them.

V and J are TRBV20-1 and TRBJ2-1, with D possibly matching TRBD2 (7 bases). The sample taken for sequencing was blood. The TCR sequence derives from a young woman with Graves' hyperthyroidism. CDR3 loop: CSAAPGVGGGPNEQFF. In nucleotides, the CDR3 is TGCAGTGCAGCCCCTGGGGTGGGGGGGGGGCCGAATGAGCAGTTCTTC.